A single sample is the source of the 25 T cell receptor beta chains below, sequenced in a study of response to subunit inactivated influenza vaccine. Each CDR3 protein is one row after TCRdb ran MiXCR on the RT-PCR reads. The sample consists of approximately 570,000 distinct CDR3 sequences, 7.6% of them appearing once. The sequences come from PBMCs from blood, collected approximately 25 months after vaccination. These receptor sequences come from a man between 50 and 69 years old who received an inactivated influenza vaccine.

The CDR3 spells CASSEGGREQYF. The CDR3 DNA reads as TGTGCCAGCAGTGAAGGCGGTAGAGAGCAGTACTTC. V usage is TRBV25-1 and J usage is TRBJ2-7; D call uncertain. This CDR3 region has 12 residues. The V and J ends lost 2 bases and 7 bases respectively, with 9 bases between them. From germline, CDR1 is MGHDK and CDR2 SYGVNS.

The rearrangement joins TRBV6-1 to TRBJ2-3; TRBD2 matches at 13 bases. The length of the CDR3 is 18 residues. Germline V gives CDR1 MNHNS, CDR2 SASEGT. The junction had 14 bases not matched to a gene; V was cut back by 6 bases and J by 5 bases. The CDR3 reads CASSPLRTSGGIVDTQYF. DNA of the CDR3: TGTGCCAGCAGCCCACTCCGGACTAGCGGGGGTATTGTAGATACGCAGTATTTT.

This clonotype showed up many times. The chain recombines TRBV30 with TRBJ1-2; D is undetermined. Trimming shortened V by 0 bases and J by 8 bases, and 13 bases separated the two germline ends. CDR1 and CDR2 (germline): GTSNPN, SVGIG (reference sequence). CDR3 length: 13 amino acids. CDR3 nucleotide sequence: TGTGCCTGGAGTGTATGGGGTGTCGACGGCTACACCTTC. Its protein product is CAWSVWGVDGYTF. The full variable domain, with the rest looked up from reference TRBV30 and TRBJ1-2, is SQTIHQWPATLVQPVGSPLSLECTVEGTSNPNLYWYRQAAGRGLQLLFYSVGIGQISSEVPQNLSASRPQDRQFILSSKKLLLSDSGFYLCAWSVWGVDGYTFGSGTRLTVV.

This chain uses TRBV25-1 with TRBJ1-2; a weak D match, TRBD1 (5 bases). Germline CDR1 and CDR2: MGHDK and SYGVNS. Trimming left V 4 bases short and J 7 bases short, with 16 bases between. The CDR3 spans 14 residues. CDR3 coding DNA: TGTGCCAGCAGTGGGGCCAGGGCGTTTCGTGGCTACACCTTC. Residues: CASSGARAFRGYTF.

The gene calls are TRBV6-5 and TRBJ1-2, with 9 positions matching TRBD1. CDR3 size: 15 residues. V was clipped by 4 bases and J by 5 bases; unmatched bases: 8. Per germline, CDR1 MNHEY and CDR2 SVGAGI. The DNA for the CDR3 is TGTGCCAGCAGTTCGGGACAGGGACAGTATTATGGCTACACCTTC. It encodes CASSSGQGQYYGYTF.

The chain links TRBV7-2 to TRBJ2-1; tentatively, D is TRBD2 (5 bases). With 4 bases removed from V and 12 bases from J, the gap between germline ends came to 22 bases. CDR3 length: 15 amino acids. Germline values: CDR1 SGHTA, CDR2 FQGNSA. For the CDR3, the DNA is TGTGCCAGCAGCTCTCATTACACCCGGGGAACGGTGCAGTTCTTC. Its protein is CASSSHYTRGTVQFF.

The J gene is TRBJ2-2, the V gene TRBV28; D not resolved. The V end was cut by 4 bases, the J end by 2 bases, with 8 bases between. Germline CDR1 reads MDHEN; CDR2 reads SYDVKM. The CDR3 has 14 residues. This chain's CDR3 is CASSSSQNTGELFF. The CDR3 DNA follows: TGTGCCAGCAGTTCCAGTCAAAACACCGGGGAGCTGTTTTTT. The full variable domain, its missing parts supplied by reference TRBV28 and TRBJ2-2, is DVKVTQSSRYLVKRTGEKVFLECVQDMDHENMFWYRQDPGLGLRLIYFSYDVKMKEKGDIPEGYSVSREKKERFSLILESASTNQTSMYLCASSSSQNTGELFFGEGSRLTVL.

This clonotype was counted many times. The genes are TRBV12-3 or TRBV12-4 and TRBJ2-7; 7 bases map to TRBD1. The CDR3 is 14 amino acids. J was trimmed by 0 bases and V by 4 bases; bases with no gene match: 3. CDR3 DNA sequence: TGTGCCAGCAGTTACAGGGGTTTCTCCTACGAGCAGTACTTC. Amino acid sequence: CASSYRGFSYEQYF.

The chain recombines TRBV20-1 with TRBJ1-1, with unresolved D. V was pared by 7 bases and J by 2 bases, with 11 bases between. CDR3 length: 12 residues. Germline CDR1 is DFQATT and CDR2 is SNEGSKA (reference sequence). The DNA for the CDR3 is TGCAGTGTAAGGCAGCCCAACACTGAAGCTTTCTTT. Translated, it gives CSVRQPNTEAFF.

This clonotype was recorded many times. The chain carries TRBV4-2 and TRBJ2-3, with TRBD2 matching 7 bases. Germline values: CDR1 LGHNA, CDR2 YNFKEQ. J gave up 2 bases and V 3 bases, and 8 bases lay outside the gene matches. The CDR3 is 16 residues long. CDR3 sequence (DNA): TGTGCCAGCAGCCAGTGGGAGGGCGGAAACACAGATACGCAGTATTTT. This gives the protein CASSQWEGGNTDTQYF.

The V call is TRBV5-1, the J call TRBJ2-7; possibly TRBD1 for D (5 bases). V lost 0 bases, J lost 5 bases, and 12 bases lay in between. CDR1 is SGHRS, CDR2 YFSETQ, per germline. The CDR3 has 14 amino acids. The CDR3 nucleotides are TGCGCCAGCAGCTTGGAGGGCAGGGTCCACGAGCAGTACTTC. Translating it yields CASSLEGRVHEQYF.

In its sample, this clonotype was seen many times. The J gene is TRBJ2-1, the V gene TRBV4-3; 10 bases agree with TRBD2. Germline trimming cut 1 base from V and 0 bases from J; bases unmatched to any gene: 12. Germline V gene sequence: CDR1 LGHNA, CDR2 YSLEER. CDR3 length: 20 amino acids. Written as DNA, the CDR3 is TGCGCCAGCAGCCAAGTGTTCCAGCTAGCGGGAGTCAGCTCCTACAATGAGCAGTTCTTC. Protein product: CASSQVFQLAGVSSYNEQFF.

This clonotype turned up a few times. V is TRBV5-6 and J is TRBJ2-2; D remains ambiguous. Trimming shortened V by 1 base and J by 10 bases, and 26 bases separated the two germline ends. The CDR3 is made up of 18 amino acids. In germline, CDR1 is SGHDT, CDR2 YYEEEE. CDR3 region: CASSLMRWGVAVGAELFF. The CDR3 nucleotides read TGTGCCAGCAGCTTGATGAGGTGGGGTGTGGCCGTTGGTGCGGAGCTGTTTTTT.

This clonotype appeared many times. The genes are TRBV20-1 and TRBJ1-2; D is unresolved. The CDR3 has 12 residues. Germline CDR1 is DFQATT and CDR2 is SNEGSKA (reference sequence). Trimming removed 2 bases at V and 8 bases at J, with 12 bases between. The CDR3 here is CSARPWTGGYTF. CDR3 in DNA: TGCAGTGCTAGACCTTGGACTGGGGGCTACACCTTC.

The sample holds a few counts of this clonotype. The CDR3 is CSARDQVRGGSYNEQFF. The CDR3 coding sequence is TGCAGTGCTAGAGATCAGGTCAGGGGAGGTTCCTACAATGAGCAGTTCTTC. This chain links TRBV20-1 with TRBJ2-1; the D call may be TRBD1 or TRBD2 (6 bases each). Trimming removed 0 bases at V and 1 base at J, with 16 bases between. The CDR3 has 17 residues. CDR1 DFQATT and CDR2 SNEGSKA come from the germline V gene (reference sequence).

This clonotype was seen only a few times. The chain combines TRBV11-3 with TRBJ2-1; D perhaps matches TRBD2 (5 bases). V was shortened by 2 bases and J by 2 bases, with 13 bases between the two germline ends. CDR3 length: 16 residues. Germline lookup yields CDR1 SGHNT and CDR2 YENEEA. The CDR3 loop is CASSLSRRLAYNEQFF. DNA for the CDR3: TGTGCCAGCAGCTTATCTAGGAGGTTGGCCTACAATGAGCAGTTCTTC.

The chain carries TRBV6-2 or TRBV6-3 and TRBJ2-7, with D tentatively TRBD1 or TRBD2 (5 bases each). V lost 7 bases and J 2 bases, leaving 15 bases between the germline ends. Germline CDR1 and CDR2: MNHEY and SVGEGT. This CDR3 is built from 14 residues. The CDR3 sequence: CASTPSGRPYEQYF. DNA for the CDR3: TGTGCCAGCACCCCGTCGGGGCGCCCCTACGAGCAGTACTTC.

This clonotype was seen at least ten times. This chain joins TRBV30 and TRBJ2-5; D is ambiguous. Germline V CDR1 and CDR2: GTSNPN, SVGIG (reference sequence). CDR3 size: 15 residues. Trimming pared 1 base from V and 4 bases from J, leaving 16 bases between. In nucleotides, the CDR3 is TGTGCCTGGAGTGCCGACGTAGGTGGTGGAGAGACCCAGTACTTC. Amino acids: CAWSADVGGGETQYF.

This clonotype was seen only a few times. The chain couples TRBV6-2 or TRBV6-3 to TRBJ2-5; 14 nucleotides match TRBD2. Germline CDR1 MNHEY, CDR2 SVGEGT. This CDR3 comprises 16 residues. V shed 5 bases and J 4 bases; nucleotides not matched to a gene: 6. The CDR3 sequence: CASSDGLAGGRETQYF. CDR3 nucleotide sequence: TGTGCCAGCAGTGACGGACTAGCGGGAGGTCGAGAGACCCAGTACTTC.

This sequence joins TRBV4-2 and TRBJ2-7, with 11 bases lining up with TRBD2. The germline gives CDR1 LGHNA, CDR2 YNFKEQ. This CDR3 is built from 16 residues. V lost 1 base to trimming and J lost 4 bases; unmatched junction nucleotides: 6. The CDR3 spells CASSQGPGTSGYEQYF. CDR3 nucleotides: TGTGCCAGCAGCCAAGGGCCCGGGACTAGCGGATACGAGCAGTACTTC.

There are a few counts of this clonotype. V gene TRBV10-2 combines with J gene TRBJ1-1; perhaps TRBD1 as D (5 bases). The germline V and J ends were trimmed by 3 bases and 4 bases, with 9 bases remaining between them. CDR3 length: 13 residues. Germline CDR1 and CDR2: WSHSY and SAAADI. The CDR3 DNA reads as TGCGCCAGCAGTGATCAGGGTACCACTGAAGCTTTCTTT. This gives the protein CASSDQGTTEAFF.

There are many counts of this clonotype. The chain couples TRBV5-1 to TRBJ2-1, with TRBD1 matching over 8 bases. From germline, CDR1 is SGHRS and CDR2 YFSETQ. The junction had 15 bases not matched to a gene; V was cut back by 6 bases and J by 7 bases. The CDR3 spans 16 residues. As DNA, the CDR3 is TGCGCCAGCAAGCGCTTACTGGGACAGGAGGGGAATGAGCAGTTCTTC. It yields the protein CASKRLLGQEGNEQFF.

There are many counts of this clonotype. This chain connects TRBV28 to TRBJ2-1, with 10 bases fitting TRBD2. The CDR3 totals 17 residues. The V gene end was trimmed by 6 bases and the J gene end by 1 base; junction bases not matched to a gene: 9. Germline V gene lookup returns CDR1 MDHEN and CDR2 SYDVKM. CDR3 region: CASSGQGLANSYNEQFF. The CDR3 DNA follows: TGTGCCAGCAGCGGGCAGGGACTAGCGAATTCCTACAATGAGCAGTTCTTC.

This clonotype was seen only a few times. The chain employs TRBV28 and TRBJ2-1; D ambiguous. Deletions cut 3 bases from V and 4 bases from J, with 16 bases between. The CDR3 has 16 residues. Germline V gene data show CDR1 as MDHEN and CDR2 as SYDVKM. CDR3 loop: CASSFNVESTYNEQFF. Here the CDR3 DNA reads TGTGCCAGCAGTTTCAACGTGGAGAGTACTTACAATGAGCAGTTCTTC. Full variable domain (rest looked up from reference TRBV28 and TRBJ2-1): DVKVTQSSRYLVKRTGEKVFLECVQDMDHENMFWYRQDPGLGLRLIYFSYDVKMKEKGDIPEGYSVSREKKERFSLILESASTNQTSMYLCASSFNVESTYNEQFFGPGTRLTVL.

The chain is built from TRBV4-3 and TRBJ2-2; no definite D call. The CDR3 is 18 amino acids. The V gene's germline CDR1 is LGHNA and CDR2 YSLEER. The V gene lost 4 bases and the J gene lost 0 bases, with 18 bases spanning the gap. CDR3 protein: CASSRRSPRNANTGELFF. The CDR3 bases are TGCGCCAGCAGCCGCCGAAGCCCTCGAAACGCGAACACCGGGGAGCTGTTTTTT.